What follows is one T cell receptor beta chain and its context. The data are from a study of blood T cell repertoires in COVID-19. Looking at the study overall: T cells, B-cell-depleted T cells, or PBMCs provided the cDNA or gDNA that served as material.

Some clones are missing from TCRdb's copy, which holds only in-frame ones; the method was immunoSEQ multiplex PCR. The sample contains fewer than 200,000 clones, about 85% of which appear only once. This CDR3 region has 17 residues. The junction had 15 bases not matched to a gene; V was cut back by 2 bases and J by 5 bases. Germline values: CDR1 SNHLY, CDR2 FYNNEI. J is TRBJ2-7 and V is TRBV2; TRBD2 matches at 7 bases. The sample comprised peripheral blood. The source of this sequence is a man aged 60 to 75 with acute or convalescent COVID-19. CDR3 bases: TGTGCCAGCAGTGAACTACGGTCCGGGGGGAGGAATAACGAGCAGTACTTC. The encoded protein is CASSELRSGGRNNEQYF.